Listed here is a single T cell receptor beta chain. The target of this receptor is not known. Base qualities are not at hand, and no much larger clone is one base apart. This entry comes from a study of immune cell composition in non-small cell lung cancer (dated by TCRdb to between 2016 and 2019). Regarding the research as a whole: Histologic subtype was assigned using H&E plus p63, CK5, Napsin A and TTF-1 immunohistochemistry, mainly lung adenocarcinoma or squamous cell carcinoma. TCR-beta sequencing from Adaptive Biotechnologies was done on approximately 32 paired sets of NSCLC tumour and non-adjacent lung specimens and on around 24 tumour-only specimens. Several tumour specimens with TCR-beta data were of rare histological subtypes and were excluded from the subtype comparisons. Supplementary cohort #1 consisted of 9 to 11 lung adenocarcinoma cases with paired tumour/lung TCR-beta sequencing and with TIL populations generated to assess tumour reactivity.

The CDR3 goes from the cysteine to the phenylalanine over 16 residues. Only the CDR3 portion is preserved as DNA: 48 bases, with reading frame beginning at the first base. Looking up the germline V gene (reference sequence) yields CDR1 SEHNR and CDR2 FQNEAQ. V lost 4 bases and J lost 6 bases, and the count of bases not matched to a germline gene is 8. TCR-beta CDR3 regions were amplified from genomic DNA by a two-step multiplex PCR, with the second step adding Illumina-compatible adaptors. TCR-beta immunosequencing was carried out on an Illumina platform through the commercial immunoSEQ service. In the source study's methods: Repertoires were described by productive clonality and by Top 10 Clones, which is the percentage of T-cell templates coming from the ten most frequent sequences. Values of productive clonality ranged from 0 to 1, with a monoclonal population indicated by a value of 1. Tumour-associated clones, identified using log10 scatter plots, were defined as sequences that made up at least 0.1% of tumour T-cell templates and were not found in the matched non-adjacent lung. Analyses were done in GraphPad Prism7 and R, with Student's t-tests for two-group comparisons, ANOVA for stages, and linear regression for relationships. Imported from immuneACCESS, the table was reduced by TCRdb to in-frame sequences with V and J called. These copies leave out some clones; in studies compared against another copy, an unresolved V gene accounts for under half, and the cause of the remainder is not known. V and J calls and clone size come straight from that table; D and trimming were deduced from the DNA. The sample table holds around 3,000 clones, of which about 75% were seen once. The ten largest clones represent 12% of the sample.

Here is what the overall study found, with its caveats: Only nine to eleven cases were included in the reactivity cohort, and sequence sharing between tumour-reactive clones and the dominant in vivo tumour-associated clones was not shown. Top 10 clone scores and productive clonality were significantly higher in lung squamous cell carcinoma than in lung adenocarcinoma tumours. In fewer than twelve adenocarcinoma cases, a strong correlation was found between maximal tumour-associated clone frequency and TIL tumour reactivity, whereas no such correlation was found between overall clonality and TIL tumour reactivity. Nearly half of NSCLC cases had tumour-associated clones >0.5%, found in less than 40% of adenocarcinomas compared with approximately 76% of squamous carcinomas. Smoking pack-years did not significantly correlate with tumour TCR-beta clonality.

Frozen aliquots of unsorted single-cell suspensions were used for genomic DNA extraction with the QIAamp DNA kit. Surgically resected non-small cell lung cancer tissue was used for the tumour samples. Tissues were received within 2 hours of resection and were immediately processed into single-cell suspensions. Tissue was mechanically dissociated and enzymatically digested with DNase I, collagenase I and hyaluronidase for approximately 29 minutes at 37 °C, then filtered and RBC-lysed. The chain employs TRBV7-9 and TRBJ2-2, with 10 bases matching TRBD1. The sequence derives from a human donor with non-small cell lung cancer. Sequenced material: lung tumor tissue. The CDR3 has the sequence CASSSRDRGLSGELFF. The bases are TGTGCCAGCAGCTCCCGGGACAGGGGTTTATCCGGGGAGCTGTTTTTT.